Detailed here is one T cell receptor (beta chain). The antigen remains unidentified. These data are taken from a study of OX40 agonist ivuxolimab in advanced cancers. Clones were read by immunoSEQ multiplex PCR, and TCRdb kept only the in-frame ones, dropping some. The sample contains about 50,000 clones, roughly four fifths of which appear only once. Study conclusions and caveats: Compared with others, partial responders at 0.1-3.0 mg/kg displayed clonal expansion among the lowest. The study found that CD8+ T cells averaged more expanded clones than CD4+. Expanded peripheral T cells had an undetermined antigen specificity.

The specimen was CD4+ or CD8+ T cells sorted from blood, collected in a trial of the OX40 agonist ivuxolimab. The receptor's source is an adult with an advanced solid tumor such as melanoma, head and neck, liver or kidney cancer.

CDR3 in DNA: TGTGCCAGCAGCTATGAGCCGGACGAAACGCAGTATTTT. Translated, it gives CASSYEPDETQYF. The genes are TRBV5-5 and TRBJ2-3; D remains unclear. Germline V CDR1 and CDR2: SGHKS, YYEKEE (reference sequence). V was shortened by 3 bases and J by 9 bases, with 14 bases between the two germline ends. The CDR3 has 13 residues.